This TCR beta chain emerged from a study of blood T cell repertoires in COVID-19. In the study overall: In each case, the material was cDNA or gDNA derived from T cells, B-cell-depleted T cells, or PBMCs.

The J segment lost 3 bases and the V segment lost 3 bases, leaving 4 bases of the junction unmatched. Looked up from germline, CDR1 is KGHSH and CDR2 is LQKENI. This CDR3 has 14 amino acids. Clones were read by immunoSEQ multiplex PCR, and TCRdb kept only the in-frame ones, dropping some. The sample consists of about 160,000 clones, about nine tenths of them appearing once. Material: peripheral blood. This clonotype was sampled from a woman aged 55-69 years with active or convalescent COVID-19. The chain has TRBV18 and TRBJ1-1; 7 bases fit TRBD1. CDR3 in amino acids: CASSPTGWDTEAFF. The CDR3 DNA is TGTGCCAGCTCACCGACAGGGTGGGACACTGAAGCTTTCTTT.